This TCR beta chain emerged from a study of neurological immune-mediated disorders. CDR1 and CDR2 (germline): DFQATT, SNEGSKA (reference sequence). The CDR3 loop spans 12 amino acids. This clonotype was observed many times. TCRdb re-analysed the 5' RACE reads in MiXCR, keeping a single row per CDR3 protein. The sample has more than 45,000 distinct CDR3 sequences; around 3.6% are singletons. Sequences were obtained from PBMCs. This receptor was taken from a woman aged 30 to 39 with multiple sclerosis. This chain connects TRBV20-1 to TRBJ1-5; D may be TRBD1 (5 bases). The CDR3 spells CSGGSGDQPQHF. DNA for the CDR3: TGCAGCGGGGGATCTGGGGATCAGCCCCAGCATTTT.